This is a list of T cell receptor beta chains from one sample in a study of human T cells and chemical hapten exposure. TCRdb re-called the RACE reads with MiXCR, one entry per CDR3 protein. Found here are 80,000 to 95,000 distinct CDR3 sequences, roughly 10% of them singletons; the top ten hold approximately 4.6%. Source: whole blood, taken in connection with sensitization to the hapten diphenylcyclopropenone (DPC). These receptors all stem from a woman aged 45-65 years with alopecia areata. Some clones in this sample may be carry-over from other donors' samples. Both conserved end residues are trimmed from each CDR3.

length	V	J	CDR3
14	TRBV7-3	TRBJ2-1	ASSPALAGGWNEQF
15	TRBV4-1	TRBJ2-1	ASSQDLAVSSYNEQF
14	TRBV6-5	TRBJ2-1	ASSSIPSSSYNEQF
10	TRBV20-1	TRBJ2-1	SARADLDEQF
14	TRBV7-9	TRBJ2-2	ASRYSGTVNTGELF
9	TRBV20-1	TRBJ1-2	SARMNYGYT
13	TRBV7-2	TRBJ1-5	ASRVGRTNNQPQH
15	TRBV21-1	TRBJ1-1	ASSKGLGPGKATEAF
13	TRBV7-2	TRBJ2-1	ASSLDYRGRNEQF
13	TRBV5-1	TRBJ2-5	ASSLGVGGRETQY
13	TRBV9	TRBJ2-1	ASRPSGSSYNEQF
10	TRBV20-1	TRBJ2-3	SARRTADTQY
13	TRBV28	TRBJ2-3	ASSLDGSGADTQY
15	TRBV12-3/TRBV12-4	TRBJ2-3	ASSPYRGRSGTDTQY
13	TRBV6-2/TRBV6-3	TRBJ2-4	ASSDPQGAKNIQY
13	TRBV29-1	TRBJ1-1	SVRATGHENTEAF
17	TRBV7-2	TRBJ2-7	ASSLTRDRGPFRRNEQY
10	TRBV4-1	TRBJ2-2	ASSQVPRELF
15	TRBV7-2	TRBJ2-3	ASSRRASGSSTDTQY
12	TRBV12-3/TRBV12-4	TRBJ2-5	ASTSLTHQETQY
13	TRBV28	TRBJ2-1	ASIGEASSYNEQF
11	TRBV12-5	TRBJ2-6	ASVASGANVLA
12	TRBV20-1	TRBJ1-6	SASPGSYNSPLH
13	TRBV7-2	TRBJ1-2	ASSLILKAGDGYT
8	TRBV29-1	TRBJ1-5	SVGDQPQH
10	TRBV29-1	TRBJ2-7	SVGTGNYEQY
11	TRBV29-1	TRBJ2-5	SVGEFERQTQY
11	TRBV29-1	TRBJ2-1	SVLRQSYNEQF
12	TRBV28	TRBJ2-5	ASSPAGGQETQY
12	TRBV12-3/TRBV12-4	TRBJ2-7	ASSHDSPPYEQY
12	TRBV7-9	TRBJ2-7	ASSLGDRVYEQY
14	TRBV9	TRBJ2-5	ASSVEGGRLQETQY
13	TRBV5-1	TRBJ1-5	ASSLVGDSNQPQH
13	TRBV4-2	TRBJ2-3	ASTKTSGSPDTQY
11	TRBV5-4	TRBJ1-1	ASSFTGVTEAF
10	TRBV7-9	TRBJ2-1	ASSFLANEQF
14	TRBV6-1	TRBJ1-5	ASSSLTGISNQPQH
13	TRBV9	TRBJ2-1	ASSASGASYNEQF
10	TRBV20-1	TRBJ1-4	SARGANEKLF
10	TRBV20-1	TRBJ1-2	SVLSGSAGYT
12	TRBV18	TRBJ1-1	ASSELDRNTEAF
12	TRBV19	TRBJ1-1	ASKDRERNTEAF
12	TRBV15	TRBJ2-3	ATSRDRGTDTQY
11	TRBV28	TRBJ2-3	ASLNQNTDTQY
12	TRBV10-3	TRBJ1-2	AIRSSRENYGYT
10	TRBV6-2/TRBV6-3	TRBJ2-1	ASSWGWDYKF
10	TRBV29-1	TRBJ1-3	SVEASGNTIY
10	TRBV7-6	TRBJ2-3	ASRSSGDTQY
11	TRBV29-1	TRBJ1-2	SVEVRRGYGYT
9	TRBV12-3/TRBV12-4	TRBJ1-1	ASSLRQGAF
12	TRBV28	TRBJ2-5	ASSFLRTQETQY